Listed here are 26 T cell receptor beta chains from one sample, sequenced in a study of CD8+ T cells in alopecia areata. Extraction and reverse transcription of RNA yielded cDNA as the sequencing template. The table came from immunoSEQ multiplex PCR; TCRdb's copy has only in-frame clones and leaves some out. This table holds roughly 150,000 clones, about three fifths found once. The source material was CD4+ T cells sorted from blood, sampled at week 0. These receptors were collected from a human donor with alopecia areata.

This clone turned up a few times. CDR3: CASSTTGEAGELFF. The CDR3 bases are TGTGCCAGTAGTACCACGGGGGAAGCCGGGGAGCTGTTTTTT. The gene calls are TRBV19 and TRBJ2-2, with a weak D call TRBD2 (6 bases). The V gene's germline CDR1 is LNHDA and CDR2 SQIVND (reference sequence). The CDR3 consists of 14 residues. Between the trimmed V and J ends, which lost 4 bases and 6 bases, there was a span of 12 bases.

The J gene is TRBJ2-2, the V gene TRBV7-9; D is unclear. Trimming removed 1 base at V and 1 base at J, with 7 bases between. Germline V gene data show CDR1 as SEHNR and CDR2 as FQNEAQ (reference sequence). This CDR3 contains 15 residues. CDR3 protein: CASSLERQNTGELFF. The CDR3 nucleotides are TGTGCCAGCAGCTTAGAACGACAGAACACCGGGGAGCTGTTTTTT.

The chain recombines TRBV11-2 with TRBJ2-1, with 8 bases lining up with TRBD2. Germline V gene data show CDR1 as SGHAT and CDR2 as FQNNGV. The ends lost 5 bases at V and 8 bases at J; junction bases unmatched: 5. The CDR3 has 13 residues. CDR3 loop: CASSPGLVHEQFF. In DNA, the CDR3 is TGTGCCAGCAGCCCGGGACTAGTCCATGAGCAGTTCTTC.

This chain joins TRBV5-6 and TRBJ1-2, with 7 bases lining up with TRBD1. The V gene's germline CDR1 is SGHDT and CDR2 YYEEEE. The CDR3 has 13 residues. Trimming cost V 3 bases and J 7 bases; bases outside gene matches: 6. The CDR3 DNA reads TGTGCCAGCAGCTCCGATCGACAGGGTGGCTACACCTTC. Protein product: CASSSDRQGGYTF.

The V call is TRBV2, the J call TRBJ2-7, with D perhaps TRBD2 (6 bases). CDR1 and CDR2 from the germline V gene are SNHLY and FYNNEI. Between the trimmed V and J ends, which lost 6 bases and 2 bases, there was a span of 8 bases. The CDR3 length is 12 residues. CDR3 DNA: TGTGCCAGCAGGGAGGGTACCTACGAGCAGTACTTC. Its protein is CASREGTYEQYF.

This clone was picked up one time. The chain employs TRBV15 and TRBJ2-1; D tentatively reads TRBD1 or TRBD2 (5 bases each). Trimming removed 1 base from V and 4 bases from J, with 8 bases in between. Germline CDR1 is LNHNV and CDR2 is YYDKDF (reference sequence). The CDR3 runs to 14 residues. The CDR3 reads CATSRGDQYNEQFF. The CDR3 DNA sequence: TGTGCCACCAGCAGAGGGGACCAGTACAATGAGCAGTTCTTC.

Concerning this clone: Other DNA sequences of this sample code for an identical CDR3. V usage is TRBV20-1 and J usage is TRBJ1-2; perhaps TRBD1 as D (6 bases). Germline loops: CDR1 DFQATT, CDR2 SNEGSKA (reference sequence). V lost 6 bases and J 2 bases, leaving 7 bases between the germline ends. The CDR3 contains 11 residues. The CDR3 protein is CSAGGNYGYTF. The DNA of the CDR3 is TGCAGTGCAGGGGGGAACTATGGCTACACCTTC.

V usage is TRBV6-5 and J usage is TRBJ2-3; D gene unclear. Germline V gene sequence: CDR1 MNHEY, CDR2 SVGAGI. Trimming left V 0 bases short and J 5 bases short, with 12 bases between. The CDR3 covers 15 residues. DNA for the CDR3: TGTGCCAGCAGTTACTCGAACAGATTAGGAGATACGCAGTATTTT. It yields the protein CASSYSNRLGDTQYF.

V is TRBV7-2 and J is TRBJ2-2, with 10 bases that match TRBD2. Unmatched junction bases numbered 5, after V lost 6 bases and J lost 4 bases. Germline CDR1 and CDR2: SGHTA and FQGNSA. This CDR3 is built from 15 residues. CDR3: CASRPSGGGTGELFF. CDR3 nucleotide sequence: TGTGCCAGCAGGCCTAGCGGGGGAGGCACCGGGGAGCTGTTTTTT.

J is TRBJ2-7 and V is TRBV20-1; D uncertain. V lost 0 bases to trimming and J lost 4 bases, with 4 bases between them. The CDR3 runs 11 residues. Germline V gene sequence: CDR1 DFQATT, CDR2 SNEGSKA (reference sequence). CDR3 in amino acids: CSARDEYEQYF. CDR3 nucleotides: TGCAGTGCTAGAGATGAGTACGAGCAGTACTTC.

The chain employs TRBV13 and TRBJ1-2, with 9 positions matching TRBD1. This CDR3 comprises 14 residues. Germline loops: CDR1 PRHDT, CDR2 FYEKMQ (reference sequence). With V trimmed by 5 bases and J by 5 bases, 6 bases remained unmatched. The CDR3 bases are TGTGCCAGCAGCCCGACGGGGACAGGGTATGGCTACACCTTC. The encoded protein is CASSPTGTGYGYTF.

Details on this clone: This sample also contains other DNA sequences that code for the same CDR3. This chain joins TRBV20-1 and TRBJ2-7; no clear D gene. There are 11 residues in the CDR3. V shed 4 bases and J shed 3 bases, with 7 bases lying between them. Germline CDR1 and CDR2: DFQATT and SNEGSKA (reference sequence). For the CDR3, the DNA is TGCAGTGCTACGACCGGCTACGAGCAGTACTTC. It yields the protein CSATTGYEQYF.

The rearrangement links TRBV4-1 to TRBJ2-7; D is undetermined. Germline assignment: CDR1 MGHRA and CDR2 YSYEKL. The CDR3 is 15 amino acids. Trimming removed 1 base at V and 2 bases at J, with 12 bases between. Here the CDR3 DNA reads TGCGCCAGCAGCCAAGGACCCGCGGACCCCTACGAGCAGTACTTC. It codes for CASSQGPADPYEQYF.

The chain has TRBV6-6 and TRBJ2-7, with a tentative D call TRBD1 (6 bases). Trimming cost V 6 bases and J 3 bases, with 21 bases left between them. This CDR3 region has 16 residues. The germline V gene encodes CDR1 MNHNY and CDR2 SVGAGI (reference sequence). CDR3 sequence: CASSSVQGSANYEQYF. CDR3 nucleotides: TGTGCCAGCAGCTCAGTACAGGGTTCAGCTAACTACGAGCAGTACTTC.

The CDR3 region has the DNA TGTGCCTGGACGAGTGAGTTTTGGGGACGGAAGGGTGTTGAGCAGTTCTTC. It yields the protein CAWTSEFWGRKGVEQFF. The gene calls are TRBV30 and TRBJ2-1; D is tentatively TRBD1 or TRBD2 (5 bases each). V was trimmed by 4 bases and J by 9 bases, leaving 28 bases between them. From germline, CDR1 is GTSNPN and CDR2 SVGIG (reference sequence). This CDR3 is built from 17 residues.

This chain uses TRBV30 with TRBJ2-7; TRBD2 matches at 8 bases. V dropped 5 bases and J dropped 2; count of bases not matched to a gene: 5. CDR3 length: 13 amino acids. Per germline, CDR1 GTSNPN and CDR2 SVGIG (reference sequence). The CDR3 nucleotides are TGTGCCTGGGACATAGCGGGGACCTACGAGCAGTACTTC. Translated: CAWDIAGTYEQYF.

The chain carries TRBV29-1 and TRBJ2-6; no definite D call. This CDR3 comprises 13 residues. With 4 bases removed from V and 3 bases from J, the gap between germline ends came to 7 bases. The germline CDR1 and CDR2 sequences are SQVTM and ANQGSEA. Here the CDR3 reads CSVGTGGANVLTF. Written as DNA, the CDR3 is TGCAGCGTTGGGACGGGTGGGGCCAACGTCCTGACTTTC.

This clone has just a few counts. CDR3 bases: TGTGCCTGGAGGGACAGACGGAACTATGGCTACACCTTC. Translation: CAWRDRRNYGYTF. The chain is built from TRBV30 and TRBJ1-2; maybe TRBD1 (6 bases). The CDR3 runs to 13 residues. CDR1 and CDR2 from the germline V gene are GTSNPN and SVGIG (reference sequence). Deletions cut 3 bases from V and 2 bases from J, with 10 bases between.

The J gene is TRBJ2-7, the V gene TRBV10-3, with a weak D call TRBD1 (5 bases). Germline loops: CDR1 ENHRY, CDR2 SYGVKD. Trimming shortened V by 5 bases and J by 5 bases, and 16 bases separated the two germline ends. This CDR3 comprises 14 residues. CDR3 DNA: TGTGCCATCAGTCCCAGGGTGGGTGGCAACGAGCAGTACTTC. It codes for CAISPRVGGNEQYF.

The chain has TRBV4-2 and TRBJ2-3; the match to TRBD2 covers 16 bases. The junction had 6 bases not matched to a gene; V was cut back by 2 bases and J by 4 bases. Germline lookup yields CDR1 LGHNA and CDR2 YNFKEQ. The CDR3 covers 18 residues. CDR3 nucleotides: TGTGCCAGCAGCCAATATGGGACTAGCGGGGGGGCGGCAGATACGCAGTATTTT. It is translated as CASSQYGTSGGAADTQYF.

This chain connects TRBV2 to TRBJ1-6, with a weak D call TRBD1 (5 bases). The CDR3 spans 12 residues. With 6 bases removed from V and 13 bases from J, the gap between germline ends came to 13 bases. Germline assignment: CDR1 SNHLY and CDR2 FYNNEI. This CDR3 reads CASSGDPSPLHF. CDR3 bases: TGTGCCAGCAGCGGGGACCCGTCGCCCCTCCACTTT. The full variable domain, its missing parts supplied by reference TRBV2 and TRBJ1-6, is EPEVTQTPSHQVTQMGQEVILRCVPISNHLYFYWYRQILGQKVEFLVSFYNNEISEKSEIFDDQFSVERPDGSNFTLKIRSTKLEDSAMYFCASSGDPSPLHFGNGTRLTVT.

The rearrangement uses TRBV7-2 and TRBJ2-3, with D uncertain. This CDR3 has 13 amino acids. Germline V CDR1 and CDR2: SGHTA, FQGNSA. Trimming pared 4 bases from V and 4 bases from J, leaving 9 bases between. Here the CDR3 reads CASSYAVADTQYF. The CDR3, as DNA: TGTGCCAGCAGCTACGCCGTCGCAGATACGCAGTATTTT.

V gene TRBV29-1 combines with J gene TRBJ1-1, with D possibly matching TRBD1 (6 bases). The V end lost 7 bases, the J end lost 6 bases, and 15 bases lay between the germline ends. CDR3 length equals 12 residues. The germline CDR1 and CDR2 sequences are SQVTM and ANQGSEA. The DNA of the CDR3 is TGCAGCGCCCGATTGGGGGCAGCTGAAGCTTTCTTT. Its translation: CSARLGAAEAFF.

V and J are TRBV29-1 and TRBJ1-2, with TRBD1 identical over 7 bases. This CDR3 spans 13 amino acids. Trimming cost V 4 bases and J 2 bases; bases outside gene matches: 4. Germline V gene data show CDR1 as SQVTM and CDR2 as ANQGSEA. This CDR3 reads CSVGDSANYGYTF. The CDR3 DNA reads TGCAGCGTTGGGGACAGTGCGAACTATGGCTACACCTTC. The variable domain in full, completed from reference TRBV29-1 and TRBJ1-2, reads SAVISQKPSRDICQRGTSLTIQCQVDSQVTMMFWYRQQPGQSLTLIATANQGSEATYESGFVIDKFPISRPNLTFSTLTVSNMSPEDSSIYLCSVGDSANYGYTFGSGTRLTVV.

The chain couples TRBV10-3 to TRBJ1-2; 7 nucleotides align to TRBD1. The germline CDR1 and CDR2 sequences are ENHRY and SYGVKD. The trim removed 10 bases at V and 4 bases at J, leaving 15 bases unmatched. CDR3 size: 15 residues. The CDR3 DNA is TGTGCCACGGGACAGCCCCGGATAACTGCCTATGGCTACACCTTC. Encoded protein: CATGQPRITAYGYTF.

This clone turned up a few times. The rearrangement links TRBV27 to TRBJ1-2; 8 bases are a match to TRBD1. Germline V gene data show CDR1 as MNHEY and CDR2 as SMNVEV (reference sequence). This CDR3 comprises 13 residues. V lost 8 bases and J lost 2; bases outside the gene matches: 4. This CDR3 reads CASWTGTNYGYTF. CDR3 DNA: TGTGCCAGCTGGACAGGGACAAACTATGGCTACACCTTC.